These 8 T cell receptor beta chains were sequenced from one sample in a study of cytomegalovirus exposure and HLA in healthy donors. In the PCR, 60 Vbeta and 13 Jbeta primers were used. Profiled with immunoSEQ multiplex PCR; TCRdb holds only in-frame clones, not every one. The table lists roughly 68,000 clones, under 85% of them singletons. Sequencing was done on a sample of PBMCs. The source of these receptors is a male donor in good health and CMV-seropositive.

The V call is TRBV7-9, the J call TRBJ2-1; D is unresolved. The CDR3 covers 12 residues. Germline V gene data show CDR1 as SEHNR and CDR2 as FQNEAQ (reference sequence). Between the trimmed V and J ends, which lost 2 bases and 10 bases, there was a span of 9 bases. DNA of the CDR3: TGTGCCAGCAGCTTAAACTTGAGGGAGCAGTTCTTC. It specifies CASSLNLREQFF.

The CDR3 here is CASRSGAGEGEQYF. The CDR3 nucleotides are TGTGCCAGCAGATCGGGGGCAGGGGAGGGCGAGCAGTACTTC. The rearrangement joins TRBV11-2 to TRBJ2-7; D may be TRBD2 (7 bases). CDR1 is SGHAT and CDR2 is FQNNGV in the germline V gene. With 6 bases removed from V and 6 bases from J, the gap between germline ends came to 18 bases. The CDR3 covers 14 residues.

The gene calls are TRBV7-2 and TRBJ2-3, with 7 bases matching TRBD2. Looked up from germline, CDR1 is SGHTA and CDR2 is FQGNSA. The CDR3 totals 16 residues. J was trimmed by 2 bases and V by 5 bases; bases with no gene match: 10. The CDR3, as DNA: TGTGCCAGCAGCCCGCCCCGACTAGCCGCCACAGATACGCAGTATTTT. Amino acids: CASSPPRLAATDTQYF. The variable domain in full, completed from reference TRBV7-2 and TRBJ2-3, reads GAGVSQSPSNKVTEKGKDVELRCDPISGHTALYWYRQSLGQGLEFLIYFQGNSAPDKSGLPSDRFSAERTGGSVSTLTIQRTQQEDSAVYLCASSPPRLAATDTQYFGPGTRLTVL.

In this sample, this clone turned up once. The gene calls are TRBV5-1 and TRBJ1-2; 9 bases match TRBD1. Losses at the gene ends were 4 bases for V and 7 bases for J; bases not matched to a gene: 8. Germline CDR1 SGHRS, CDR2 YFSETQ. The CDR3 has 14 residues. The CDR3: CASSPGQGESGYTF. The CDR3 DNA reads TGCGCCAGCAGCCCGGGACAGGGAGAAAGTGGCTACACCTTC. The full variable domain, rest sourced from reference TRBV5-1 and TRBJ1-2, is KAGVTQTPRYLIKTRGQQVTLSCSPISGHRSVSWYQQTPGQGLQFLFEYFSETQRNKGNFPGRFSGRQFSNSRSEMNVSTLELGDSALYLCASSPGQGESGYTFGSGTRLTVV.

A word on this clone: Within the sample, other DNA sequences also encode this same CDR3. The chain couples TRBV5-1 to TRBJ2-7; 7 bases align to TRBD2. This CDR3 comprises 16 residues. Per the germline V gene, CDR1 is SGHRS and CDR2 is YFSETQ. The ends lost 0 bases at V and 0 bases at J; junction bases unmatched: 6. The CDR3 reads CASSLGLAGDSYEQYF. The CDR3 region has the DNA TGCGCCAGCAGCTTGGGACTCGCGGGGGACTCCTACGAGCAGTACTTC.

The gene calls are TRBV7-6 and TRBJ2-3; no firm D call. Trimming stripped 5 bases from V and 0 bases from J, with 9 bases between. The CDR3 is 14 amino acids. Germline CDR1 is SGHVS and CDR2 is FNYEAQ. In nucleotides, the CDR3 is TGTGCCAGCAGCGTGACTCAGAGCACAGATACGCAGTATTTT. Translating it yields CASSVTQSTDTQYF.

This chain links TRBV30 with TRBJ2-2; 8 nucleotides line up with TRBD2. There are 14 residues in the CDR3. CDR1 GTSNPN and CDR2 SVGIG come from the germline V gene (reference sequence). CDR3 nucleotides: TGTGCTACGAAAGGACTAGCAAATACCGGGGAGCTGTTTTTT. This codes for CATKGLANTGELFF.

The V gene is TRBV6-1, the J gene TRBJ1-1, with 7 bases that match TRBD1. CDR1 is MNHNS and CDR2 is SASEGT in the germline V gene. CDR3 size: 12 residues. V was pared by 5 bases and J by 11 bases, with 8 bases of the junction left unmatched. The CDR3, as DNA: TGTGCCAGCAGTTCCAGACAGGGTCGGGCTTTCTTT. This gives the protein CASSSRQGRAFF.